This T cell receptor beta chain was sequenced for a study of blood T cell repertoires in COVID-19. In the study overall: T cells, B-cell-depleted T cells, or PBMCs provided the cDNA or gDNA that served as material.

Patients of the Seattle cohort, enrolled during active infection, were followed longitudinally. As handled by the study authors: Quantification of nucleated cells was approximated via reference gene primer amplification. Produced via immunoSEQ multiplex PCR; TCRdb's table is partial and in-frame only. V and J calls plus clone size are reproduced from that table; the DNA served to infer D and trimming. This sample has 120,000 to 150,000 clones, with approximately 92% found just once. Deletions cut 6 bases from V and 2 bases from J, with 12 bases between. This CDR3 has 14 amino acids. From germline, CDR1 is MDHEN and CDR2 SYDVKM.

The source of this sequence is a man between 18 and 29 years old with COVID-19, enrolled during active disease. The rearrangement uses TRBV28 and TRBJ2-3, with a possible D match to TRBD2 (5 bases). Sequenced material: peripheral blood. This CDR3 is CASSLTNPTDTQYF. The CDR3 region has the DNA TGTGCCAGCAGCCTGACTAACCCCACAGATACGCAGTATTTT.